The following is a TCR beta chain sequence with its context. Its specificity is not known. The length of the CDR3 is 15 residues. In germline, CDR1 is SGHRS, CDR2 YFSETQ. V lost 8 bases, J lost 0 bases, and 15 bases lay in between. The authors reverse transcribed roughly 0.5 to 1 ug RNA with random hexamers. An immunoSEQ multiplex PCR amplified TCR beta CDR3 over 54 Vbeta and 13 Jbeta. MiXCR was run by TCRdb on the immunoSEQ multiplex PCR reads, yielding one entry per CDR3 protein. The table includes about 120,000 distinct CDR3 sequences, 85% to 95% detected once. The sequenced target, TCR beta, came from blood CD8+ and CD4+ T cells. Healthy donors matched for age and sex were used as controls. The sample comes from a study of CD8 T cells in Susac syndrome. Study outcomes and limitations: The number of individuals included in the study's TCR sequencing and HLA analysis was acknowledged as relatively small.

This sequence joins TRBV5-1 and TRBJ1-3, with D perhaps TRBD1 (5 bases). Sequencing was done on a sample of CD8+ T cells from PBMCs. This sequence originates from a human donor in good health. The CDR3: CASAEDRGSGNTIYF. CDR3 coding DNA: TGCGCCAGTGCAGAAGACAGAGGCTCTGGAAACACCATATATTTT. Full variable domain (outside the CDR3, taken from reference TRBV5-1 and TRBJ1-3): KAGVTQTPRYLIKTRGQQVTLSCSPISGHRSVSWYQQTPGQGLQFLFEYFSETQRNKGNFPGRFSGRQFSNSRSEMNVSTLELGDSALYLCASAEDRGSGNTIYFGEGSWLTVV.